The rows below give T cell receptor beta chains drawn from one sample of a study of T-cell reconstitution after alpha-beta-depleted transplantation in children. TCRdb reprocessed the PCR reads via MiXCR and lists one record per CDR3 protein. This table holds 540,000 or so distinct CDR3 sequences, under 25% found once. Sequenced material: PBMCs, mostly from graft donor cells, taken 360 days after TCRalphabeta/CD19-depleted stem cell transplant. The receptors shown here come from a boy younger than two who had a stem cell transplant for acute myeloid leukemia, so the T cells may come from the graft donor. Both conserved end residues are part of each CDR3. D genes are given only for firm matches. Only part of the rows carry a size: once, few, many, or a class if the clone is expanded.

J gene,clone size,V gene,D gene,CDR3 protein,CDR3 DNA
TRBJ1-1,many,TRBV3-1,-,CASSPWTDMNTEAFF,TGTGCCAGCAGCCCCTGGACAGATATGAACACTGAAGCTTTCTTT
TRBJ2-2,few,TRBV29-1,TRBD2,CSASGGGWTGELFF,TGCAGCGCCTCCGGCGGGGGTTGGACCGGGGAGCTGTTTTTT
TRBJ2-3,many,TRBV12-3/TRBV12-4,-,CASSPAPYGTDTQYF,TGTGCCAGCAGTCCCGCCCCCTACGGCACAGATACGCAGTATTTT
TRBJ2-3,many,TRBV19,TRBD1,CASSIQGQGITDTQYF,TGTGCCAGTAGTATACAGGGACAGGGAATCACAGATACGCAGTATTTT
TRBJ2-4,-,TRBV7-9,-,CASSFGPTPENIQYF,TGTGCCAGCAGCTTCGGCCCGACACCAGAAAACATTCAGTACTTC
TRBJ1-2,-,TRBV6-1,-,CASSEAGGYNYGYTF,TGTGCCAGCAGTGAAGCGGGAGGTTATAACTATGGCTACACCTTC
TRBJ2-5,many,TRBV20-1,TRBD2,CSARDLVGGGQETQYF,TGCAGTGCTAGAGATCTCGTGGGCGGGGGGCAAGAGACCCAGTACTTC
TRBJ1-5,-,TRBV20-1,-,CSARRQTNQPQHF,TGCAGTGCTCGCCGACAGACCAATCAGCCCCAGCATTTT
TRBJ1-5,-,TRBV28,-,CASSLGSRGRGNQPQHF,TGTGCCAGCAGTTTAGGTAGCAGGGGAAGGGGAAATCAGCCCCAGCATTTT
TRBJ2-1,few,TRBV27,-,CASSPSDLYNEQFF,TGTGCCAGCAGTCCAAGTGACCTGTACAATGAGCAGTTCTTC
TRBJ2-3,many,TRBV29-1,TRBD1,CSVESRTGQGADTQYF,TGCAGCGTTGAGAGTAGGACAGGGCAAGGGGCAGATACGCAGTATTTT
TRBJ2-1,many,TRBV20-1,-,CSAMIGDEQFF,TGCAGTGCTATGATTGGGGACGAGCAGTTCTTC
TRBJ2-2,many,TRBV29-1,TRBD2,CSVRKRGASRSTGELFF,TGCAGCGTTCGAAAGCGGGGAGCTTCACGCTCTACCGGGGAGCTGTTTTTT
TRBJ1-5,-,TRBV20-1,-,CSARPPGANQPQHF,TGCAGTGCTAGGCCGCCAGGCGCAAATCAGCCCCAGCATTTT
TRBJ2-1,many,TRBV20-1,-,CSATYTGEQFF,TGCAGTGCAACCTACACGGGTGAGCAGTTCTTC
TRBJ2-5,many,TRBV5-1,-,CASSLNPGEGTQYF,TGCGCCAGCAGCTTGAACCCGGGTGAAGGGACCCAGTACTTC
TRBJ2-7,-,TRBV30,-,CACGSSYEQYF,TGTGCCTGTGGGAGCTCCTACGAGCAGTACTTC
TRBJ2-7,-,TRBV7-2,TRBD1,CASSFLMTGGSYEQYF,TGTGCCAGCAGCTTTCTGATGACAGGGGGGTCCTACGAGCAGTACTTC
TRBJ2-2,many,TRBV20-1,-,CSARDGGRTGELFF,TGCAGTGCTAGAGATGGGGGGCGTACCGGGGAGCTGTTTTTT
TRBJ2-3,-,TRBV7-2,-,CASSLGGGGVDTQYF,TGTGCCAGCAGCTTAGGCGGAGGGGGTGTGGATACGCAGTATTTT
TRBJ2-4,few,TRBV5-5,-,CASSLEVVSQGRHIQYF,TGTGCCAGCAGCTTGGAGGTGGTTTCCCAGGGGCGACACATTCAGTACTTC
TRBJ2-1,many,TRBV3-1,-,CASSLVRDPEQFF,TGTGCCAGCAGCCTAGTACGGGACCCAGAGCAGTTCTTC
TRBJ2-1,-,TRBV11-2,-,CASSLSSAGGHNEQFF,TGTGCCAGCAGCTTATCGTCGGCAGGGGGGCACAATGAGCAGTTCTTC